This section outlines one TCR beta chain sequence together with its context. Treatment reported: randomized to nivolumab then ipilimumab (arm A) or the reverse (arm B). The CDR3 is 16 residues long. Germline values: CDR1 SNHLY, CDR2 FYNNEI. V was pared by 8 bases and J by 2 bases, with 22 bases between. TCRdb's copy holds only in-frame clones and misses some; the assay was immunoSEQ multiplex PCR. The sample yields 21,000 or so clones, approximately 81% seen once. The sample comes from a study of sequential checkpoint blockade in melanoma. This TCR was sampled from a human donor with melanoma. This specimen was CD8+ T cells sorted from blood (inferred from file names), taken from a patient given nivolumab and ipilimumab in sequence. This rearrangement joins TRBV2 to TRBJ2-7, with D possibly TRBD2 on 5 matching bases. CDR3 residues: CASQPEAGIATYEQYF. The DNA of the CDR3 is TGTGCCAGCCAGCCCGAGGCTGGAATAGCGACCTACGAGCAGTACTTC.